The source of this T cell receptor (beta chain) is a study of sequential checkpoint blockade in melanoma. Study-wide context: Randomization was 1:1 between first-line nivolumab→ipilimumab and ipilimumab→nivolumab. Each arm's sequence ended with maintenance nivolumab.

TCRdb's copy holds only in-frame clones and misses some; the assay was immunoSEQ multiplex PCR. The sample yields 17,000 or so clones, roughly 70% seen once. The treatment is: randomized to nivolumab then ipilimumab (arm A) or the reverse (arm B). None of the patients previously received DNA-damaging chemotherapy. V shed 3 bases and J 1 base; nucleotides not matched to a gene: 1. The germline V gene encodes CDR1 SGDLS and CDR2 YYNGEE. This CDR3 has 15 amino acids. This clone was observed a few times. This rearrangement joins TRBV9 to TRBJ2-1; 10 nucleotides match TRBD2. The TCR originated in a human donor with melanoma. The sequencing used CD8+ T cells sorted from blood (inferred from file names), collected from a patient given nivolumab and ipilimumab in sequence. Written as DNA, the CDR3 is TGTGCCAGCAGCGGTAGCGGGGGGTCCTACAATGAGCAGTTCTTC. It encodes CASSGSGGSYNEQFF.